A selection of T cell receptor beta chains follows, all from one sample in a study of blood T cell repertoires in COVID-19. Sequencing was performed with immunoSEQ multiplex PCR; in TCRdb, only in-frame clones are kept and a portion is missing. This repertoire shows 24,000 or so clones, roughly 87% found once; its top ten account for roughly 13%. The sample comprised peripheral blood. Receptor source: a human donor in a cohort sampled during active COVID-19. The donor label of this sample is uncertain. CDR3s include the opening cysteine and the closing phenylalanine or tryptophan. A D gene is named only where the DNA matches it firmly.

. | TRBV7-2 | CASSFGGGAWETQYF
TRBD1 | TRBV6-5 | CASSTGTGFGNEQFF
. | TRBV29-1 | CSVEGPGRSGELFF
TRBD1 | TRBV19 | CASTTSGGSNQPQHF
. | TRBV3-1/TRBV3-2 | CASSPGLGTDTQYF
. | TRBV5-4 | CATYNQETQYF
. | TRBV19 | CASSILSQPQHF
. | TRBV6-6 | CASTRSGVSGNTIYF
TRBD1 | TRBV9 | CASSLRQGVSPLHF
. | TRBV6-5 | CASKDSPTGELFF
TRBD2 | TRBV19 | CASSMRGGAYNEQFF
. | TRBV5-4 | CASSLAGQLYGYTF
. | TRBV4-1 | CASSQGSGGRHYGYTF
TRBD1 | TRBV6-5 | CASSSGQVHGGELFF
. | TRBV5-5 | CASRSGKPSGEKLFF
. | TRBV24-1 | CATSDSARGYTF
TRBD1 | TRBV5-1 | CASSKGQAENEQFF
TRBD2 | TRBV7-8 | CASSVILAGENNEQFF